This T cell receptor beta chain was captured in a study of cytomegalovirus exposure and HLA in healthy donors (dated by TCRdb to about 2017). Turning to the overall study: The 500 to 700 repertoires of the first cohort and the roughly 120 validation repertoires were produced on the same platform, according to a later analysis. To predict cytomegalovirus infection status, the study combined high-throughput TCR immunosequencing, statistical association of individual TCRs with disease status, and machine learning. In addition to the first cohort of approximately 650 subjects, a separate validation cohort of some 120 different subjects was used. The study aimed to test whether signatures of past pathogen exposure could be identified by cataloging public T cell receptors.

V loses 2 bases, J loses 7 bases, and the germline ends lie 8 bases apart. Inclusive of the bounding cysteine and phenylalanine, the CDR3 is 12 residues long. The read is trimmed to its CDR3 DNA, 36 bases read in frame from base 1. Based on the germline V gene (reference sequence), the CDR1 and CDR2 sequences are GTSNPN and SVGIG. In the case of this clone: Its antigen is unknown. Base qualities are not at hand, and no much larger clone is one base apart.

Separate from the approximately 690-subject first cohort, the validation cohort of roughly 110 subjects was the group to which the donors belonged. What the authors observed across the whole study: The authors suggested that the approach could potentially be extended to other disease states and immunological phenotypes. In the study, approximately 160 TCR beta chains were listed as associated with cytomegalovirus. The classifier was reported to diagnose cytomegalovirus status with high specificity and sensitivity in both the original and validation cohorts. A later analysis found that TCRs clustered in the first cohort also tended to co-occur in the roughly 110 validation repertoires, with approximately 94% of cluster scores above 0. A few of the identified cytomegalovirus-associated TCR beta chains were confirmed in vitro to be specific for cytomegalovirus antigens. The validation cohort had no HLA typing available for a later analysis, so co-occurrence within that cohort was assessed over all 130 or so repertoires. Most TCR sequences were observed very rarely across donors, whereas some public TCRs were present in many individuals.

The library was obtained by the immunoSEQ multiplex PCR assay. In the original analysis: A statistical classification framework was built to diagnose cytomegalovirus status from the catalog of TCR beta chain sequences. Held by TCRdb, this immuneACCESS table contains in-frame sequences only and omits some clones. Under half of the omission traces to an unresolved V gene where checked; the cause of the rest is unknown. That table furnishes V, J and clone size, whereas the DNA furnished D and trimming. The sample table holds under 400,000 clones, of which roughly 90% were seen once. Roughly 0.82% of the sample lies in the top ten.

The receptor was derived from a woman between 18 and 30 years old in good health and CMV-seronegative. In this chain, TRBV30 is recombined with TRBJ1-4; no D gene is confidently identified. The sequencing input was PBMCs. CDR3 reads: CAWSRGGEKLFF. The nucleotide sequence reads TGTGCCTGGAGTCGAGGAGGTGAAAAACTGTTTTTT.